This TCR beta chain was documented in a study of cytomegalovirus exposure and HLA in healthy donors. Method: immunoSEQ multiplex PCR; TCRdb's copy keeps in-frame clones and lacks some. The data show 260,000 or so clones, 87% seen once. Germline CDR1 is SGDLS and CDR2 is YYNGEE. CDR3 size: 13 residues. After removal of 3 bases from V and 6 bases from J, the junction contained 5 bases not matched to a gene. This rearrangement joins TRBV9 to TRBJ2-7, with TRBD1 identical over 8 bases. The sequenced sample was PBMCs. The source of this sequence is a young man in good health and CMV-seronegative. As DNA, the CDR3 is TGTGCCAGCAGCGCCATACAGGGGGGCGAGCAGTACTTC. This encodes CASSAIQGGEQYF.